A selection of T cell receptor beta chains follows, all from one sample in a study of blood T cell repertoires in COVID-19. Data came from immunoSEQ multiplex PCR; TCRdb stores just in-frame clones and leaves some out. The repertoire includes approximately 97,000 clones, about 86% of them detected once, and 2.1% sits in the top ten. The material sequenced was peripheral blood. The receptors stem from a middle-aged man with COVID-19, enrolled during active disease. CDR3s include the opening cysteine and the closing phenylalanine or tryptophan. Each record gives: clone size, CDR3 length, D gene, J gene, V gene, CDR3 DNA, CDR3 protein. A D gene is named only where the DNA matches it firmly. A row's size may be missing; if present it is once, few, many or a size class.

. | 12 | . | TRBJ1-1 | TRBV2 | TGTGCCAGCAGTGAACAGTCCCCTGAAGCTTTCTTT | CASSEQSPEAFF
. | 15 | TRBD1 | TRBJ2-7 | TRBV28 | TGTGCCAGTTCAGGGGGGGGACAGGGTGTCTACGAGCAGTACTTC | CASSGGGQGVYEQYF
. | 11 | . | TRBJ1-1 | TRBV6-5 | TGTGCCAGCAGCCCAAGGGGGGAAGCTTTCTTT | CASSPRGEAFF
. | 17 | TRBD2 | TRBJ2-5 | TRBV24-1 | TGTGCCACCAGTGATTCTTTTCGCGGGGGGTACCAAGAGACCCAGTACTTC | CATSDSFRGGYQETQYF
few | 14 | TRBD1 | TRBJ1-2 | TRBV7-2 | TGTGCCAGCAGCTCTTCGCAGGGGGCGGGTGGCTACACCTTC | CASSSSQGAGGYTF
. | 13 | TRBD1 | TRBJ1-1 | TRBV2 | TGTGCCAGCAACCAAATAGGGGGCAGTGAAGCTTTCTTT | CASNQIGGSEAFF
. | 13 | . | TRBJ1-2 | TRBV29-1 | TGCAGCGTTGCAACCGGGGGGAAGTTTGGCTACACCTTC | CSVATGGKFGYTF
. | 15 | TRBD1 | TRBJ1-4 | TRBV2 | TGTGCCAGCAGTACCGGGACAGGGATTAATGAAAAACTGTTTTTT | CASSTGTGINEKLFF
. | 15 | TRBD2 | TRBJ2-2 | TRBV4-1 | TGCGCCAGCAGCCAAGTAGCGGGGGGTACCGGGGAGCTGTTTTTT | CASSQVAGGTGELFF
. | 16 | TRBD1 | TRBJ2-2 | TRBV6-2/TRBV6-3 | TGTGCCAGCAGTTACTCCCAGGGGGCGAACACCGGGGAGCTGTTTTTT | CASSYSQGANTGELFF
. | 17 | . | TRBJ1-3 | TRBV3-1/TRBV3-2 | TGTGCCAGCAGCCAAGTTGCGGGGGCCCTCTCTGGAAACACCATATATTTT | CASSQVAGALSGNTIYF
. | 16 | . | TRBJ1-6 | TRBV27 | TGTGCCAGCAGTTTCGGCGGTCTTGGGGGCGGTTCACCCCTCCACTTT | CASSFGGLGGGSPLHF
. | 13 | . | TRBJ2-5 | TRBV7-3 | TGTGCCAGCAGCTTAGGTCAGGCAGAGACCCAGTACTTC | CASSLGQAETQYF
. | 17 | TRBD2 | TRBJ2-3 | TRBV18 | TGTGCCAGCTCACTCCGTGGGCCGGGGGGAGGCACAGATACGCAGTATTTT | CASSLRGPGGGTDTQYF
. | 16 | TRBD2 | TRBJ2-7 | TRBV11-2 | TGTGCCAGCACCCAACTCGGGACTAGCGGGGTGTACGAGCAGTACTTC | CASTQLGTSGVYEQYF
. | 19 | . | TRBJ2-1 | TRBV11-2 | TGTGCCAGCAGCTTAGAAGGCCCAGGCGGCGGGGGCATCGGCAATGAGCAGTTCTTC | CASSLEGPGGGGIGNEQFF
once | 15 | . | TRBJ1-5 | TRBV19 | TGTGCCAGTAGTATGCAACACGGGTCCTCCCAGCCCCAGCATTTT | CASSMQHGSSQPQHF
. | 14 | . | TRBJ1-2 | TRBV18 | TGTGCCAGCTCACCTACCAGGGGAAACTATGGCTACACCTTC | CASSPTRGNYGYTF
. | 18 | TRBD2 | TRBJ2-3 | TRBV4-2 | TGTGCCAGCAGCCAAGTCGGACTAGCGGGGGGGAGCACAGATACGCAGTATTTT | CASSQVGLAGGSTDTQYF
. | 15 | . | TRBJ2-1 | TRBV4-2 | TGTGCCAGCAGCCAAGAAGGGGCGCCAGGGAATGAGCAGTTCTTC | CASSQEGAPGNEQFF
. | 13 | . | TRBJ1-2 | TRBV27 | TGTGCCAGCAGTTTCAGGGATAACTATGGCTACACCTTC | CASSFRDNYGYTF
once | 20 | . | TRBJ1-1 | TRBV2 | TGTGCCAGCAGTGAAGCTTCTATGGTGGGAGTAACAGGGCTGAACACTGAAGCTTTCTTT | CASSEASMVGVTGLNTEAFF
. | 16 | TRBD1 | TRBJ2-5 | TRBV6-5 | TGTGCCAGCAGTTACTTCAGACAGGGACCCCAAGAGACCCAGTACTTC | CASSYFRQGPQETQYF
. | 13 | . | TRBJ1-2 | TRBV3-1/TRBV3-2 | TGTGCCAGCAGAGAGGGCAGGGGATCTGGCTACACCTTC | CASREGRGSGYTF
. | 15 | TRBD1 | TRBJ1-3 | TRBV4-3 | TGCGCCAGCAGCCCATCGGACAGGGAAGGAAACACCATATATTTT | CASSPSDREGNTIYF
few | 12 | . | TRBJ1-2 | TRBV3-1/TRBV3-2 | TGTGCCAGCAGCCAACTGGAGAGTGGCTACACCTTC | CASSQLESGYTF
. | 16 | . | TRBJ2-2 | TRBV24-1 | TGTGCCACCAGTGACCCCGGGACATTGAACACCGGGGAGCTGTTTTTT | CATSDPGTLNTGELFF
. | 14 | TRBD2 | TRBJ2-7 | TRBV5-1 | TGCGCCAGCAGCTACAGCGGGGGCGGGGACGAGCAGTACTTC | CASSYSGGGDEQYF
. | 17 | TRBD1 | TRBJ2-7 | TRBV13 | TGTGCCAGCAGCCCCCTGACTCCGACAGGGGGCTCCTACGAGCAGTACTTC | CASSPLTPTGGSYEQYF
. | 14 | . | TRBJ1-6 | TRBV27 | TGTGCCAGCAGCCCCAACGCTCGAGGTTCACCCCTCCACTTT | CASSPNARGSPLHF
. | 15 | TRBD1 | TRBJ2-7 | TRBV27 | TGTGCCAGCAGCCTGTACAGGACAGGGCCTTACGAGCAGTACTTC | CASSLYRTGPYEQYF
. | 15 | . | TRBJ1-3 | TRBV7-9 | TGTGCCAGCAGCCCTGGGGCCCTTCGTGGAAAGATCATATATTTT | CASSPGALRGKIIYF
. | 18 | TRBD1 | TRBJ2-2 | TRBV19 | TGTGCCAGTAGTACGCCCCCCCGGGACAGTCCGAACACCGGGGAGCTGTTTTTT | CASSTPPRDSPNTGELFF
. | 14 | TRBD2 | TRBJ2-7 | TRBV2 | TGTGCCAGCAGTGCACTAGCGTTCTCCTACGAGCAGTACTTC | CASSALAFSYEQYF
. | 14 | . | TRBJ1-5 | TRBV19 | TGTGCCAGTAGTATTTATGGGGGGGGTCAGCCCCAGCATTTT | CASSIYGGGQPQHF
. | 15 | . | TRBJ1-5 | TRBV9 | TGTGCCAGCAGCGTCGGAGGTAGAAGCAATCAGCCCCAGCATTTT | CASSVGGRSNQPQHF
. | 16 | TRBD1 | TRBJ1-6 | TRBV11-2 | TGTGCCAGCAGCCGCGAGACAGGGACCTATAATTCACCCCTCCACTTT | CASSRETGTYNSPLHF
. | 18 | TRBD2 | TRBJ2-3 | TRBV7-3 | TGTGCCAGCAGCTTAACTGGTTCGCAGCGGGGATACACAGATACGCAGTATTTT | CASSLTGSQRGYTDTQYF
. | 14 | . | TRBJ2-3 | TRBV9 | TGTGCCAGCAGCGTAGGAGACTACACATATACGCAGTATTTT | CASSVGDYTYTQYF
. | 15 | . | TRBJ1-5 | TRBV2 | TGTGCCAGCAGTTACGGACTGTTGCAGAATCAGCCCCAGCATTTT | CASSYGLLQNQPQHF
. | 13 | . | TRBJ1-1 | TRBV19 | TGTGCCAGTAGTGCGAGCGACAGGATGGAAGCTTTCTTT | CASSASDRMEAFF
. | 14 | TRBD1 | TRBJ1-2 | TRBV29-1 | TGCAGCGTTCCGGGACAGGGGGTGAACTATGGCTACACCTTC | CSVPGQGVNYGYTF
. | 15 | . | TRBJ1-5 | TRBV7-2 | TGTGCCAGCAGCTTAGGGCAGGGTAGCAATCAGCCCCAGCATTTT | CASSLGQGSNQPQHF
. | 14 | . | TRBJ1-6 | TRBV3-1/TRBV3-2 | TGTGCCAGCAGCCAAGACGTCAGTAATTCACCCCTCCACTTT | CASSQDVSNSPLHF
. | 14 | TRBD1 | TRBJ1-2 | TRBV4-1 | TGCGCCAGCAGCCGCCCGGGACAGGGAAAGGGCTACACCTTC | CASSRPGQGKGYTF
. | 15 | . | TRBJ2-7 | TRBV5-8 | TGTGCCAGCAGCCGGAACAGGGTAAGGGGCCTCGAGCAGTACTTC | CASSRNRVRGLEQYF